The present entry profiles one T cell receptor (beta chain) with its context. The clone's antigen remains unknown. Base-call qualities are not available, and no considerably larger clone is one nucleotide away. These data originate in a study of cytomegalovirus exposure and HLA in healthy donors (dated by TCRdb to 2017 to 2019). Notes on the research overall: In an earlier analysis of some 550 of the donors, 276 Gb of sequence data and some 100 million unique TCR beta sequences from about 179 million T cells were reported. Besides the first cohort of hundreds of subjects, a separate validation cohort made up of roughly 120 different subjects was used. Roughly 320 gigabases of sequencing data and around 90 million unique TCR sequences made up an early release that covered several hundred HLA-typed donors. Of the 300 to 500 genotyped donors, 75% to 85% were placed in the genetic ancestry cluster associated with self-reported Caucasian donors. A later analysis re-analyzed previously published TCR beta repertoires from about 730 donors and added high-resolution HLA genotyping to study TCR occurrence patterns. In a later genetic analysis, genome-wide SNP genotypes for about 60% of the 666 donors were used, and that subset was treated as a discovery cohort. The study aimed to test whether cataloging public T cell receptors could reveal signatures of past pathogen exposure. Roughly 5 DR-DQ haplotypes were treated as single units for association and clustering because of strong linkage in the cohort. Donor age, sex, ethnicity and CMV serostatus were collected together with the repertoire data. In an earlier analysis of 587 of the donors, high-throughput TCR beta sequencing was used to judge whether each TCR beta V gene segment behaved as functional or pseudogenic. Among roughly 400 genotyped donors of the cohort, an average of approximately 230,000 unique TCR beta nucleotide sequences were sequenced per donor, around 18% of them non-productive. The study used immunosequencing to profile the T cell repertoires of 666 subjects and linked those repertoires to cytomegalovirus serostatus. All discovery cohort repertoires had been generated using a single sequencing platform. Rather than drawing on any new phenotypic data, the later analysis identified candidate immune exposures from TCR beta sequences and the way those sequences occurred across donors. Typing coverage differed by locus: A, B, C, DRB1 and DQB1 were typed in roughly 629-630 donors, DQA1 in around 500, DPA1 in around 580, and DPB1 in just under 490. Class I and class II HLA loci were covered by the typing at four-digit resolution. The study combined high-throughput TCR immunosequencing, statistical association of individual TCRs with disease status, and machine learning to predict cytomegalovirus infection status.

The receptor library was made with the immunoSEQ multiplex PCR assay. For the multiplex PCR, a mixture combining 60 forward primers for TCR Vbeta segments and 13 reverse primers for TCR Jbeta segments was used. Amplification of the CDR3 region of rearranged TCR beta genes was performed with a multiplex PCR assay on genomic DNA. The amplified TCR beta libraries were sequenced on the Illumina HiSeq System as 87-base-pair reads. The paper's data handling went like this. In a later analysis, around 80 million unique TCR beta chains were counted across the 500 to 700 repertoires, and roughly 11 million of these chains were shared by at least two donors. Raw reads were error-corrected and collapsed into unique sequences with a nearest-neighbor algorithm that merged closely related sequences to remove PCR and sequencing errors. V, D and J gene segments were assigned by aligning CDR3 sequences to IMGT reference sequences. For a sequence to be retained, a match of at least six nucleotides was required to both a V gene segment and a J gene segment. A rearrangement was called productive if the CDR3 had no stop codons and remained in frame with V and J, and every other rearrangement was called non-productive. CDR3 was defined according to IMGT convention as the region running from the second conserved V-encoded cysteine to the conserved J-encoded phenylalanine. The earlier analysis of about 590 of the donors excluded sequences that lacked an unambiguous match to a single V gene segment. An earlier analysis of a few hundred of the donors called V segments functional above 56.7% productive rearrangements and segregating when the between-donor standard deviation exceeded 5%. To diagnose cytomegalovirus status from the catalog of TCR beta chain sequences, a statistical classification framework was built. A later analysis assigned V and J genes by comparing TCR nucleotide sequences with IMGT/GENE-DB human TR gene sequences. The TCRdist pipeline was used in a later analysis to assign CDR3 sequences and most-parsimonious VDJ recombination scenarios. In a later analysis, every TCR beta chain was defined by the combination of its CDR3 amino acid sequence and its V-gene family, and reads without a unique V-gene family were dropped. As a way to deal with suspected cross-contamination and a sequencing artifact, a later analysis dropped hundreds of nucleotide sequences that were highly shared and had low generation probability. In a later analysis, a clonal expansion index for each public chain was calculated from normalized within-repertoire ranks of inferred template counts. In a later analysis, generation probabilities were computed using a VDJ recombination model fitted to out-of-frame rearrangements, and the results were checked against IGoR. Hypergeometric tests were used in a later analysis to score TCR-TCR, TCR-HLA and TCR-CMV co-occurrence, with a repertoire-size bias correction applied to the TCR pairs. To estimate false discovery rates, a later analysis permuted the HLA or CMV assignments 20 times. In a later analysis, co-occurring TCRs were grouped using DBSCAN, and TCRdist sequence similarity was added for clustering within HLA-allele-positive subsets. Repertoires with fewer than 30,000 or more than 120,000 public chains were left out of co-occurrence clustering, as were five repertoires with anomalous nucleotide sharing. TCRdb holds this immuneACCESS table with in-frame rearrangements only. Some clones are missing; in checked studies, unresolved V genes explain under half, and the rest has no known cause. V, J and clone size reflect that table, while D and trimming were determined from the DNA. The sample table lists about 180,000 clones, over 65% of them with a count of one. Together, the top ten hold about 1.5% of the sample.

The cohort comprised around 690 healthy bone marrow donors. Cohort members were all nominally healthy when sampled, although unrecorded immune exposures were likely present. The donor tested CMV seronegative and was one of the 352 seronegative cohort members. Every donor gave a peripheral blood sample, and the peripheral blood mononuclear cells from that sample were used for TCR beta sequencing. Genomic DNA extraction from the blood cell samples was performed with the Qiagen DNeasy Blood Extraction Kit. What the authors observed across the whole study: Strong co-occurrence of HLA alleles, especially DR and DQ, made assigning TCR associations to individual alleles difficult. According to the authors, the approach could potentially be generalized to other disease states and immunological phenotypes. For the cohort, immune exposure information was limited to CMV serostatus. A later analysis associated 15,000 or so TCR beta sequences with specific HLA alleles at a false discovery rate of 0.05. In both the original and validation cohorts, the classifier was reported to diagnose cytomegalovirus status with high specificity and sensitivity. In an earlier analysis of approximately 590 of the donors, most TCR beta V segments were observed in productive rearrangements about 87% or about 30% of the time, broadly matching IMGT annotations. In vitro tests confirmed that a few of the cytomegalovirus-associated TCR beta chains recognize cytomegalovirus antigens. A later analysis found that most CMV-associated TCR beta chains appeared HLA-restricted, with HLA associations seemingly driven largely by CMV exposure. A further reported finding was that TCR beta sequences accurately predicted the HLA-A and HLA-B alleles for most subjects in the first cohort. Across donors, most TCR sequences were observed very rarely, whereas some public TCRs were present in many individuals. Linkage disequilibrium might explain the correlated functional status among segregating V segments, but an unknown experimental factor could not be ruled out. Because counts were too low, about 18 rarely observed V segments, including chromosome 9 orphons, were left out of the earlier analysis of over 550 of the donors. In a later analysis, HLA-associated TCR beta chains showed more clonal expansion and lower generation probabilities than non-associated chains that were equally common. This cohort had only TCR beta chains sequenced, and the lack of alpha or paired-chain data limited which features could be detected. The study listed 150 to 200 TCR beta chains as associated with cytomegalovirus. The presence/absence analyses assumed that sequencing depth was roughly uniform across donors, and that assumption may not be true. HLA typing was unavailable for some donors at each locus, so association tests used only the typed subset. A later genetic analysis associated a missense DCLRE1C variant with V-gene and J-gene trimming of TCR beta chains, and an independent cohort replicated the association. The sequencing pipeline was judged likely to have produced a cluster of highly shared sequence variants as a technical artifact. According to a later analysis, TCR association rates differed among HLA loci, with DRB1 alleles showing the most associated TCRs and HLA-C alleles showing the fewest. In a later genetic analysis, fewer N-insertions in productive TCRs were reported among donors in an Asian-associated ancestry cluster than the approximately 710-donor mean. In a later analysis, several top co-occurrence clusters were reported to appear linked to parvovirus B19, influenza, CMV and Epstein-Barr virus.

Sequencing was carried out using PBMCs. The source of this sequence is a young man in good health and CMV-seronegative.

The nucleotide sequence reads TGTGCCAGCAGCAAAGATATAGCGGGAGGTCCCAGACAGGCCAAAAACATTCAGTACTTC. It codes for CASSKDIAGGPRQAKNIQYF. Recombination linked TRBV21-1 to TRBJ2-4; TRBD2, as called in the table, went unchecked against the DNA. TRBV21-1 is a listed pseudogene. The CDR3 covers 20 residues, taking in both the cysteine and the phenylalanine. Just CDR3 DNA is preserved here, 60 bases in frame from base 1.